This T cell receptor beta chain was documented in a study of blood T cell repertoires in COVID-19. Original handling: The assay estimated nucleated cells by amplifying reference gene primers. Generated by immunoSEQ multiplex PCR, the TCRdb table keeps only in-frame clones and is missing some. From that table come the V and J calls and clone size; the DNA was used to work out D and trimming. The table lists over 200,000 clones, 83% of them singletons. Germline V gene data show CDR1 as LGHNT and CDR2 as FRNRAP. Unmatched junction bases numbered 5, after V lost 1 base and J lost 5 bases. The CDR3 runs to 15 residues.

Sequenced input: peripheral blood. This TCR was sampled from a woman aged 40 to 50 with active or convalescent COVID-19. The J gene is TRBJ1-2, the V gene TRBV12-5; 9 nucleotides line up with TRBD1. In nucleotides, the CDR3 is TGTGCTAGTGGTTTGGGGACAGGGGTCCGGTATGGCTACACCTTC. As protein: CASGLGTGVRYGYTF.